Following are 5 T cell receptor beta chains from one sample sequenced in a study of T cell responses to AZD1222 COVID-19 vaccine (dated by TCRdb to the early 2020s). The receptor library was made with the immunoSEQ multiplex PCR assay. Here the immuneACCESS table is served through TCRdb, limited to in-frame sequences with V and J called. Missing clones are a known gap in these copies; in checked studies unresolved V genes cover under half, and the rest lacks a known reason. This sample holds roughly 100,000 clones; nearly 90% were observed only once. The ten largest make up roughly 2.9% of the sample. The sample's time point label, decoded: baseline before first vaccination. Source: peripheral blood, taken on day 0 of AZD1222 vaccination. These receptor sequences come from an adult in good health.

V gene TRBV29-1 combines with J gene TRBJ2-4; D is unclear. The CDR3 extends over 15 amino acids. V was pared by 0 bases and J by 6 bases, with 15 bases between. CDR1 and CDR2 from the germline V gene are SQVTM and ANQGSEA. CDR3 protein: CSVEDLRFGANIQYF. The CDR3 bases are TGCAGCGTTGAAGATCTTCGCTTCGGAGCAAACATTCAGTACTTC.

V and J are TRBV10-3 and TRBJ1-2, with D possibly matching TRBD1 (6 bases). CDR3 size: 13 residues. V lost 3 bases and J lost 5, with 10 bases in between. CDR1 ENHRY and CDR2 SYGVKD come from the germline V gene. CDR3 protein: CAISDRQGYGYTF. The CDR3 region has the DNA TGTGCCATCAGTGACAGGCAGGGGTATGGCTACACCTTC.

The V gene is TRBV7-6, the J gene TRBJ2-3; 7 bases line up with TRBD1. The CDR3 sequence is 15 residues long. The germline CDR1 and CDR2 sequences are SGHVS and FNYEAQ. Trimming at V came to 5 bases and at J to 2 bases, leaving 7 bases not matched to a gene. CDR3 region: CASSPRDRVTDTQYF. CDR3 coding DNA: TGTGCCAGCAGCCCTCGGGACAGAGTCACAGATACGCAGTATTTT.

The chain has TRBV11-3 and TRBJ1-3; D remains ambiguous. The V and J ends lost 0 bases and 0 bases respectively, with 12 bases between them. The CDR3 is 17 amino acids. Germline V gives CDR1 SGHNT, CDR2 YENEEA. CDR3 sequence (DNA): TGTGCCAGCAGCTTAGACGAGGTCTCCATCTCTGGAAACACCATATATTTT. Encoded protein: CASSLDEVSISGNTIYF.

The rearrangement links TRBV6-5 to TRBJ2-7; the match to TRBD2 covers 7 bases. The germline gives CDR1 MNHEY, CDR2 SVGAGI. V was clipped by 5 bases and J by 4 bases; unmatched bases: 8. This CDR3 has 14 residues. As DNA, the CDR3 is TGTGCCAGCAGTAAACGAGGGAGGGGTTACGAGCAGTACTTC. Translating it yields CASSKRGRGYEQYF.